The 19 T cell receptor beta chains below come from one sample, sequenced in a study of T cell clones after liver transplantation. Here immunoSEQ multiplex PCR was the method, and the copy in TCRdb shows in-frame clones only, minus some. This sample has fewer than 85,000 clones, with roughly 80% found just once. The material sequenced was CD4+ T cells from blood, taken 12 months after liver transplant. The receptor source for this set is a human patient who received a liver transplant. The graft donor may account for some of the T cells.

This clone appeared a few times. V and J are TRBV4-1 and TRBJ2-5; tentative D call: TRBD2 (6 bases). Germline-derived CDR1 and CDR2 are MGHRA and YSYEKL. The CDR3 extends over 13 amino acids. Between the trimmed V and J ends, which lost 6 bases and 4 bases, there was a span of 12 bases. The CDR3 is CASSRLVGETQYF. In DNA form, the CDR3 reads TGCGCCAGCAGTCGACTAGTGGGAGAGACCCAGTACTTC.

The chain has TRBV9 and TRBJ2-1; 10 nucleotides line up with TRBD2. V lost 0 bases, J lost 1 base, and 16 bases stayed unmatched. CDR3 size: 21 residues. Germline V lookup: CDR1 SGDLS, CDR2 YYNGEE. The CDR3 region has the DNA TGTGCCAGCAGCGTAGGGGCCGGGACTAGCGCAGGGGGCAAGTCCTACAATGAGCAGTTCTTC. Residues: CASSVGAGTSAGGKSYNEQFF. The full variable domain, in which reference TRBV9 and TRBJ2-1 provide the parts outside the CDR3, is DSGVTQTPKHLITATGQRVTLRCSPRSGDLSVYWYQQSLDQGLQFLIQYYNGEERAKGNILERFSAQQFPDLHSELNLSSLELGDSALYFCASSVGAGTSAGGKSYNEQFFGPGTRLTVL.

The chain has TRBV5-1 and TRBJ2-1, with 7 bases fitting TRBD1. With V trimmed by 1 base and J by 4 bases, 2 bases remained unmatched. The CDR3 sequence is 14 residues long. The germline V gene encodes CDR1 SGHRS and CDR2 YFSETQ. The CDR3 loop reads CASSLRDSYNEQFF. The CDR3, as DNA: TGCGCCAGCAGCTTGAGGGACAGTTACAATGAGCAGTTCTTC.

V gene TRBV6-6 combines with J gene TRBJ1-5, with D possibly TRBD1 on 5 matching bases. There are 13 residues in the CDR3. Trimming took 6 bases from V and 3 from J, leaving 9 bases between them. The germline V gene has CDR1 MNHNY and CDR2 SVGAGI (reference sequence). CDR3 amino acids: CASRGGFNQPQHF. In nucleotides, the CDR3 is TGTGCCAGCAGGGGGGGGTTCAATCAGCCCCAGCATTTT.

Turning to this clone: This same CDR3 is encoded by further DNA sequences in the sample. The V call is TRBV28, the J call TRBJ2-7; no clear D gene. CDR3 length: 12 residues. Germline values: CDR1 MDHEN, CDR2 SYDVKM. V lost 3 bases and J 3 bases, leaving 6 bases between the germline ends. Here the CDR3 reads CASSFQNYEQYF. Written as DNA, the CDR3 is TGTGCCAGCAGTTTTCAGAACTACGAGCAGTACTTC.

This chain uses TRBV29-1 with TRBJ2-3; 7 positions agree with TRBD2. The CDR3 has 15 amino acids. With V trimmed by 4 bases and J by 2 bases, 9 bases remained unmatched. The germline V gene encodes CDR1 SQVTM and CDR2 ANQGSEA. This CDR3 reads CSVAWTGGFTDTQYF. CDR3 coding DNA: TGCAGCGTTGCTTGGACGGGAGGCTTCACAGATACGCAGTATTTT.

V usage is TRBV7-9 and J usage is TRBJ2-5; possibly TRBD1 or TRBD2 for D (5 bases each). V gave up 5 bases and J gave up 7 bases, with 20 bases separating them. CDR1 SEHNR and CDR2 FQNEAQ come from the germline V gene (reference sequence). CDR3 length: 15 amino acids. CDR3 DNA sequence: TGTGCCAGCAGCGAAACTTGGGGCCGCGAGGGGACCCAGTACTTC. This translates into CASSETWGREGTQYF. Based on the CDR3 plus reference TRBV7-9 and TRBJ2-5, the full variable domain is DTGVSQNPRHKITKRGQNVTFRCDPISEHNRLYWYRQTLGQGPEFLTYFQNEAQLEKSRLLSDRFSAERPKGSFSTLEIQRTEQGDSAMYLCASSETWGREGTQYFGPGTRLLVL.

V usage is TRBV9 and J usage is TRBJ1-1, with D perhaps matching TRBD1 (5 bases). Germline loops: CDR1 SGDLS, CDR2 YYNGEE. V gave up 0 bases and J gave up 6 bases, with 21 bases separating them. This CDR3 contains 17 residues. The CDR3 protein is CASSVDGGVVSGAEAFF. CDR3 DNA sequence: TGTGCCAGCAGCGTAGATGGGGGGGTGGTATCGGGCGCTGAAGCTTTCTTT.

The chain employs TRBV5-1 and TRBJ1-4, with D perhaps matching TRBD1 (6 bases). The CDR3 has 14 amino acids. V lost 0 bases and J lost 8, with 11 bases in between. CDR1 and CDR2 (germline): SGHRS, YFSETQ. For the CDR3, the DNA is TGCGCCAGCAGCTTGGGTGGCAGGGGAGAAAAACTGTTTTTT. It yields the protein CASSLGGRGEKLFF.

This rearrangement joins TRBV28 to TRBJ2-1, with 12 bases lining up with TRBD1. Germline lookup yields CDR1 MDHEN and CDR2 SYDVKM. CDR3 length equals 15 residues. The ends lost 6 bases at V and 8 bases at J; junction bases unmatched: 8. The CDR3 DNA follows: TGTGCCAGCAGGTTACCGGGACAGGGGGCTTATGAGCAGTTCTTC. It codes for CASRLPGQGAYEQFF.

The J gene is TRBJ2-2, the V gene TRBV5-1; TRBD2 matches 10 bases. Germline assignment: CDR1 SGHRS and CDR2 YFSETQ. Unmatched junction bases numbered 5, after V lost 5 bases and J lost 4 bases. This CDR3 has 15 residues. The CDR3 is CASSTSGIFTGELFF. The CDR3 coding sequence is TGCGCCAGCAGTACTAGCGGGATCTTCACCGGGGAGCTGTTTTTT.

The J gene is TRBJ1-4, the V gene TRBV27; the D gene is possibly TRBD1 (6 bases). CDR3 length: 14 residues. V lost 2 bases, J lost 5 bases, and 9 bases lay in between. Per the germline V gene, CDR1 is MNHEY and CDR2 is SMNVEV (reference sequence). The CDR3 region is CASSLSQGNEKLFF. The CDR3 DNA reads TGTGCCAGCAGTTTAAGTCAGGGGAATGAAAAACTGTTTTTT.

The chain combines TRBV6-1 with TRBJ2-7, with D perhaps assigned TRBD1 or TRBD2 (5 bases each). V was trimmed by 6 bases and J by 3 bases, leaving 12 bases between them. This CDR3 comprises 13 residues. The germline V gene encodes CDR1 MNHNS and CDR2 SASEGT. The CDR3 nucleotides read TGTGCCAGCAGCGCATCGAGGGGCTACGAGCAGTACTTC. This encodes CASSASRGYEQYF.

The chain carries TRBV2 and TRBJ1-4; no clear D gene. Germline V gene sequence: CDR1 SNHLY, CDR2 FYNNEI. The CDR3 loop spans 15 amino acids. Trimming stripped 2 bases from V and 0 bases from J, with 7 bases between. CDR3 amino acids: CASSEQRPTNEKLFF. The CDR3 region has the DNA TGTGCCAGCAGTGAACAGAGGCCAACTAATGAAAAACTGTTTTTT.

This clone was seen more than once but under ten times. DNA for the CDR3: TGCGCCAGCAGTGAGTCTGGACTAGCGGGAGACTTCCACAATGAGCAGTTCTTC. It specifies CASSESGLAGDFHNEQFF. This chain connects TRBV10-1 to TRBJ2-1; 13 bases agree with TRBD2. Germline CDR1 is WNHNN and CDR2 is SYGVQD (reference sequence). The CDR3 loop spans 18 amino acids. V dropped 0 bases and J dropped 5; count of bases not matched to a gene: 7.

This chain joins TRBV27 and TRBJ2-1; 7 nucleotides match TRBD2. This CDR3 has 16 residues. Germline-derived CDR1 and CDR2 are MNHEY and SMNVEV (reference sequence). The junction had 8 bases not matched to a gene; V was cut back by 2 bases and J by 4 bases. CDR3 sequence (DNA): TGTGCCAGCAGTTTAAGGGTCGCTAGCGGATACAATGAGCAGTTCTTC. Translating gives CASSLRVASGYNEQFF.

The CDR3 protein is CASSLTGAAAGANVLTF. CDR3 DNA: TGCGCCAGCAGCTTGACGGGGGCAGCAGCTGGGGCCAACGTCCTGACTTTC. The chain uses TRBV5-1 and TRBJ2-6; the D call may be TRBD1 or TRBD2 (6 bases each). V shed 1 base and J shed 2 bases, with 13 bases lying between them. Germline values: CDR1 SGHRS, CDR2 YFSETQ. The CDR3 spans 17 residues.

The CDR3 loop reads CASSLGRGWGQYF. Written as DNA, the CDR3 is TGTGCCAGCAGCTTAGGCCGCGGTTGGGGGCAGTACTTC. The chain has TRBV7-2 and TRBJ2-7; D not resolved. V gave up 1 base and J gave up 9 bases, with 13 bases separating them. The germline V gene encodes CDR1 SGHTA and CDR2 FQGNSA. The CDR3 spans 13 residues. The full variable domain, its missing parts supplied by reference TRBV7-2 and TRBJ2-7, is GAGVSQSPSNKVTEKGKDVELRCDPISGHTALYWYRQSLGQGLEFLIYFQGNSAPDKSGLPSDRFSAERTGGSVSTLTIQRTQQEDSAVYLCASSLGRGWGQYFGPGTRLTVT.

A remark on this clone: Other DNA variants within this sample encode the same CDR3. This chain joins TRBV18 and TRBJ1-1; D unclear. The CDR3 length is 14 residues. Germline V gene sequence: CDR1 KGHSH, CDR2 LQKENI. The V end was cut by 3 bases, the J end by 3 bases, with 11 bases between. CDR3 sequence (DNA): TGTGCCAGCTCACCGACGGGCTGGGACACTGAAGCTTTCTTT. This translates into CASSPTGWDTEAFF. Full variable domain (outside the CDR3, taken from reference TRBV18 and TRBJ1-1): NAGVMQNPRHLVRRRGQEARLRCSPMKGHSHVYWYRQLPEEGLKFMVYLQKENIIDESGMPKERFSAEFPKEGPSILRIQQVVRGDSAAYFCASSPTGWDTEAFFGQGTRLTVV.